The 20 T cell receptor beta chains presented below share a single source sample, sequenced in a study of T cell responses to AZD1222 COVID-19 vaccine. Some clones are missing from TCRdb's copy, which holds only in-frame ones; the method was immunoSEQ multiplex PCR. The table lists about 150,000 clones, roughly nine tenths of them singletons. This specimen consisted of peripheral blood, obtained after recovery from COVID-19. The receptors originated from an adult who had recovered from COVID-19.

J is TRBJ2-7 and V is TRBV7-9, with no clear D. The V end was cut by 3 bases, the J end by 3 bases, with 9 bases between. The CDR3 spans 13 residues. CDR1 and CDR2 from the germline V gene are SEHNR and FQNEAQ (reference sequence). The CDR3 nucleotides are TGTGCCAGCAGCTTTTTAAATGACTACGAGCAGTACTTC. It translates to CASSFLNDYEQYF.

V and J are TRBV18 and TRBJ2-1; 10 bases map to TRBD1. This CDR3 comprises 18 residues. Trimming at V came to 3 bases and at J to 0 bases, leaving 8 bases not matched to a gene. Germline V gives CDR1 KGHSH, CDR2 LQKENI. CDR3 in amino acids: CASSPNPGQGSSYNEQFF. CDR3 bases: TGTGCCAGCTCACCGAACCCGGGACAGGGGAGCTCCTACAATGAGCAGTTCTTC.

This clone was detected only once. CDR3 in DNA: TGTGCCAGCAGCACCGGACTAGCGGGCACCTACGAGCAGTACTTC. The encoded protein is CASSTGLAGTYEQYF. The chain couples TRBV5-4 to TRBJ2-7; TRBD2 agrees at 11 bases. CDR3 length: 15 residues. Germline loops: CDR1 SGHNT, CDR2 YYREEE (reference sequence). V gave up 4 bases and J gave up 2 bases; unmatched junction bases: 5.

The rearrangement links TRBV11-1 to TRBJ1-1; D possibly corresponds to TRBD1 (6 bases). CDR3 length: 14 residues. The ends were cut back, 5 bases at V and 2 bases at J, with 12 bases in the middle. CDR1 and CDR2 (germline): SGHAT, FQDESV (reference sequence). CDR3 sequence reads: CASSQGQVNTEAFF. CDR3 DNA sequence: TGTGCCAGCAGCCAGGGGCAAGTCAACACTGAAGCTTTCTTT.

The chain joins TRBV5-4 to TRBJ1-2, with unresolved D. Germline V gene data show CDR1 as SGHNT and CDR2 as YYREEE (reference sequence). The CDR3 sequence is 14 residues long. V was clipped by 1 base and J by 1 base, with 8 bases between them. In DNA, the CDR3 is TGTGCCAGCAGCTTGAGCGGGGTTAACTATGGCTACACCTTC. Amino acids: CASSLSGVNYGYTF.

The genes are TRBV5-6 and TRBJ1-2, with 8 bases aligning to TRBD1. Germline CDR1 and CDR2: SGHDT and YYEEEE. V lost 3 bases, J lost 3 bases, and 4 bases stayed unmatched. This CDR3 spans 14 amino acids. In DNA, the CDR3 is TGTGCCAGCAGCTCCGGACAGGGAGACTATGGCTACACCTTC. It is translated as CASSSGQGDYGYTF.

The chain recombines TRBV28 with TRBJ2-1; 8 bases align to TRBD2. The V and J ends lost 5 bases and 2 bases, in that order; junction bases with no gene match: 5. The CDR3 is 15 amino acids. Germline V CDR1 and CDR2: MDHEN, SYDVKM. CDR3 loop: CASSPRGGTYNEQFF. The CDR3 nucleotides are TGTGCCAGCAGTCCACGGGGGGGCACCTACAATGAGCAGTTCTTC.

This rearrangement joins TRBV14 to TRBJ1-1; 8 nucleotides align to TRBD1. Germline CDR1 is SGHDN and CDR2 is FVKESK. This CDR3 is built from 15 residues. The V segment lost 5 bases and the J segment 1 base; nucleotides outside the gene matches: 6. CDR3 in DNA: TGTGCCAGCAGCAGACGGACAGGGTCGAACACTGAAGCTTTCTTT. Translation: CASSRRTGSNTEAFF. Full variable domain (remainder filled in from reference TRBV14 and TRBJ1-1): EAGVTQFPSHSVIEKGQTVTLRCDPISGHDNLYWYRRVMGKEIKFLLHFVKESKQDESGMPNNRFLAERTGGTYSTLKVQPAELEDSGVYFCASSRRTGSNTEAFFGQGTRLTVV.

J is TRBJ2-2 and V is TRBV15; no firm D call. V lost 8 bases and J 5 bases, leaving 15 bases between the germline ends. The CDR3 loop spans 14 amino acids. Germline V lookup: CDR1 LNHNV, CDR2 YYDKDF (reference sequence). The CDR3 DNA is TGTGCCACCCGTTGGGCCCGCGAGACCGGGGAGCTGTTTTTT. It is translated as CATRWARETGELFF.

This chain joins TRBV5-6 and TRBJ2-5; TRBD2 might be the D (6 bases). The V and J ends lost 5 bases and 7 bases respectively, with 18 bases between them. CDR3 size: 14 residues. Germline CDR1 and CDR2: SGHDT and YYEEEE. The CDR3, as DNA: TGTGCCAGCAGTCTGGGGACTGACGGTGGGACCCAGTACTTC. Translated: CASSLGTDGGTQYF.

This sequence joins TRBV5-1 and TRBJ2-1; no definite D call. The CDR3 covers 15 residues. Trimming took 1 base from V and 0 from J, leaving 8 bases between them. Germline CDR1 SGHRS, CDR2 YFSETQ. DNA of the CDR3: TGCGCCAGCAGCTTGTTCTCGAGCTCCTACAATGAGCAGTTCTTC. Translation gives CASSLFSSSYNEQFF.

The rearrangement uses TRBV3-1 (or the pseudogene TRBV3-2) and TRBJ2-7; D may correspond to TRBD1 or TRBD2 (6 bases each). CDR3 size: 16 residues. V shed 4 bases and J shed 3 bases, with 19 bases lying between them. The V gene's germline CDR1 is LGHDT and CDR2 YNNKEL (reference sequence). The CDR3 sequence is CASSPGGGRLIYEQYF. DNA for the CDR3: TGTGCCAGCAGCCCCGGAGGGGGGCGTCTCATCTACGAGCAGTACTTC.

The gene calls are TRBV9 and TRBJ1-4, with unresolved D. Deletions cut 0 bases from V and 7 bases from J, with 13 bases between. Germline V gene data show CDR1 as SGDLS and CDR2 as YYNGEE. CDR3 length: 15 residues. The CDR3: CASSVGTPGGEKLFF. For the CDR3, the DNA is TGTGCCAGCAGCGTAGGAACCCCAGGAGGTGAAAAACTGTTTTTT.

This clone occurred once. V is TRBV7-8 and J is TRBJ1-1; no clear D. Germline V gene sequence: CDR1 SGHVS, CDR2 FQNEAQ. The CDR3 has 13 residues. The V end was cut by 5 bases, the J end by 5 bases, with 12 bases between. The CDR3 bases are TGTGCCAGCAGCCTTACTAGCGAGACTGAAGCTTTCTTT. This gives the protein CASSLTSETEAFF.

The chain employs TRBV29-1 and TRBJ1-2; 8 bases are a match to TRBD1. CDR1 is SQVTM, CDR2 ANQGSEA, per germline. The CDR3 is 13 amino acids. Trimming cost V 5 bases and J 4 bases; bases outside gene matches: 6. CDR3: CSVMDREGYGYTF. CDR3 bases: TGCAGCGTTATGGACAGGGAGGGCTATGGCTACACCTTC. The full variable domain, its missing parts supplied by reference TRBV29-1 and TRBJ1-2, is SAVISQKPSRDICQRGTSLTIQCQVDSQVTMMFWYRQQPGQSLTLIATANQGSEATYESGFVIDKFPISRPNLTFSTLTVSNMSPEDSSIYLCSVMDREGYGYTFGSGTRLTVV.

This clone was seen once. The chain is built from TRBV2 and TRBJ1-4; D is possibly TRBD1 (5 bases). Germline V gene lookup returns CDR1 SNHLY and CDR2 FYNNEI. Trimming removed 6 bases from V and 0 bases from J, with 11 bases in between. The CDR3 consists of 15 residues. In DNA, the CDR3 is TGTGCCAGCAGGGCCAGGGATGCAACTAATGAAAAACTGTTTTTT. This translates into CASRARDATNEKLFF.

The V gene is TRBV6-1, the J gene TRBJ2-5; TRBD2 agrees at 13 bases. The germline V gene has CDR1 MNHNS and CDR2 SASEGT. J gave up 6 bases and V 2 bases, and 9 bases lay outside the gene matches. The CDR3 runs to 17 residues. CDR3 region: CASSEMVLTSGRKTQYF. CDR3 nucleotide sequence: TGTGCCAGCAGTGAAATGGTCCTGACTAGCGGGAGGAAGACCCAGTACTTC.

J is TRBJ1-2 and V is TRBV6-1, with D unresolved. The ends were cut back, 1 base at V and 4 bases at J, with 10 bases in the middle. The germline V gene has CDR1 MNHNS and CDR2 SASEGT. This CDR3 has 14 residues. The DNA for the CDR3 is TGTGCCAGCAGTGAAGGAGTAGGCCCCTATGGCTACACCTTC. This codes for CASSEGVGPYGYTF.

This CDR3 is CAIGGGEKVHTNTEAFF. CDR3 bases: TGTGCCATCGGCGGCGGGGAGAAGGTTCACACGAACACTGAAGCTTTCTTT. The chain employs TRBV10-3 and TRBJ1-1, with D unclear. V gave up 8 bases and J gave up 1 base, with 23 bases separating them. The CDR3 has 17 amino acids. Germline-derived CDR1 and CDR2 are ENHRY and SYGVKD.

CDR3 nucleotide sequence: TGTGCCAGTAGTATAGGGGACTTAACTGGGGCCAACGTCCTGACTTTC. Its translation: CASSIGDLTGANVLTF. The chain joins TRBV19 to TRBJ2-6, with D possibly TRBD2 on 6 matching bases. Trimming stripped 1 base from V and 2 bases from J, with 9 bases between. CDR3 length: 16 amino acids. Germline V gives CDR1 LNHDA, CDR2 SQIVND (reference sequence).